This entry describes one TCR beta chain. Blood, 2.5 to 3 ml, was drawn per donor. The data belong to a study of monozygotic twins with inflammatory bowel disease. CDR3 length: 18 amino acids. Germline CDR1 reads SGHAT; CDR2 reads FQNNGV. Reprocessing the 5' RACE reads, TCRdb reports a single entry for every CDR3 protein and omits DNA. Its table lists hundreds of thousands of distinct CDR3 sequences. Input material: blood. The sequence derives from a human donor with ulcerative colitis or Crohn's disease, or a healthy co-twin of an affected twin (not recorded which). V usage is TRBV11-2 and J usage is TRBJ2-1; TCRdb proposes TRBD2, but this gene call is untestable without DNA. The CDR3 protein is CASSLGPSGRTTYNEQFF. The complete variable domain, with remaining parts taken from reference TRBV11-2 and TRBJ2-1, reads EAGVAQSPRYKIIEKRQSVAFWCNPISGHATLYWYQQILGQGPKLLIQFQNNGVVDDSQLPKDRFSAERLKGVDSTLKIQPAKLEDSAVYLCASSLGPSGRTTYNEQFFGPGTRLTVL.